The rows below give T cell receptor beta chains drawn from one sample of a study of cytomegalovirus exposure and HLA in healthy donors. TCRdb keeps only in-frame clones here, not all; method: immunoSEQ multiplex PCR. This table has some 170,000 clones, around 79% appearing once. Sample: PBMCs. Receptor source: a man in his forties in good health and CMV-seropositive. Each CDR3 is given with its conserved first and last residue. D genes are given only for firm matches. Rows give clone size only sometimes, using once, few, many, or a class for an expanded clone.

J gene: TRBJ2-7
V gene: TRBV30
clone size: -
D gene: TRBD2
CDR3 protein: CAWKPRGTSTYEQYF
CDR3 DNA: TGTGCCTGGAAACCCCGAGGGACTAGTACATACGAGCAGTACTTC

J gene: TRBJ2-5
V gene: TRBV30
clone size: -
D gene: TRBD1
CDR3 protein: CAWDRQGPQETQYF
CDR3 DNA: TGTGCCTGGGACAGACAGGGGCCCCAAGAGACCCAGTACTTC

J gene: TRBJ1-4
V gene: TRBV6-6
clone size: once
D gene: -
CDR3 protein: CASSYSGVGEKLFF
CDR3 DNA: TGTGCCAGCAGTTACTCTGGAGTTGGTGAAAAACTGTTTTTT

J gene: TRBJ1-2
V gene: TRBV27
clone size: -
D gene: -
CDR3 protein: CASRRQNFNYGYTF
CDR3 DNA: TGTGCCAGCAGAAGACAGAACTTCAACTATGGCTACACCTTC

J gene: TRBJ2-7
V gene: TRBV27
clone size: once
D gene: -
CDR3 protein: CASSTRGDHEQYF
CDR3 DNA: TGTGCCAGCAGTACCCGAGGCGACCACGAGCAGTACTTC

J gene: TRBJ2-2
V gene: TRBV5-1
clone size: -
D gene: TRBD1
CDR3 protein: CASSLLSRTGGYTGELFF
CDR3 DNA: TGCGCCAGCAGCTTGTTGTCGCGGACAGGGGGCTACACCGGGGAGCTGTTTTTT

J gene: TRBJ2-4
V gene: TRBV11-2
clone size: once
D gene: TRBD2
CDR3 protein: CASSLDLAVAKNSQYF
CDR3 DNA: TGTGCCAGCAGCTTAGATCTAGCGGTAGCCAAAAACAGTCAGTACTTC

J gene: TRBJ2-5
V gene: TRBV6-5
clone size: once
D gene: -
CDR3 protein: CASSDRGTQYF
CDR3 DNA: TGTGCCAGCAGTGATCGAGGGACCCAGTACTTC

J gene: TRBJ1-1
V gene: TRBV27
clone size: few
D gene: TRBD1
CDR3 protein: CASLTFSGGRTEAFF
CDR3 DNA: TGTGCCAGCCTAACCTTCTCAGGGGGCAGGACTGAAGCTTTCTTT

J gene: TRBJ2-1
V gene: TRBV2
clone size: -
D gene: -
CDR3 protein: CASSGRDNEQFF
CDR3 DNA: TGTGCCAGCAGTGGCAGGGACAATGAGCAGTTCTTC

J gene: TRBJ2-7
V gene: TRBV11-3
clone size: -
D gene: -
CDR3 protein: CASSLGGQTGYEQYF
CDR3 DNA: TGTGCCAGCAGCTTAGGAGGACAGACAGGCTACGAGCAGTACTTC

J gene: TRBJ1-5
V gene: TRBV6-5
clone size: -
D gene: TRBD1
CDR3 protein: CASSYGTGRNQPQHF
CDR3 DNA: TGTGCCAGCAGTTACGGGACAGGGAGGAATCAGCCCCAGCATTTT

J gene: TRBJ1-2
V gene: TRBV30
clone size: -
D gene: -
CDR3 protein: CAWSASLGGYTF
CDR3 DNA: TGTGCCTGGAGTGCCTCACTTGGTGGCTACACCTTC

J gene: TRBJ2-5
V gene: TRBV10-3
clone size: -
D gene: -
CDR3 protein: CAISESDTLATQYF
CDR3 DNA: TGTGCCATCAGTGAGTCGGACACCCTTGCGACCCAGTACTTC

J gene: TRBJ2-3
V gene: TRBV7-6
clone size: -
D gene: TRBD2
CDR3 protein: CASSFGGLAKTDTQYF
CDR3 DNA: TGTGCCAGCAGCTTTGGAGGACTAGCAAAAACAGATACGCAGTATTTT

J gene: TRBJ2-7
V gene: TRBV19
clone size: -
D gene: TRBD2
CDR3 protein: CASRKRERGYEQYF
CDR3 DNA: TGTGCCAGTAGGAAGCGCGAGCGGGGCTACGAGCAGTACTTC